These 19 T cell receptor beta chains share one sample of origin, sequenced in a study of PD-1 blockade in classical Hodgkin lymphoma. As for time point: newly diagnosed, previously untreated cHL patient sample. The table came from immunoSEQ multiplex PCR; TCRdb's copy has only in-frame clones and leaves some out. The table records fewer than 35,000 clones, around 94% of them present only once. The sequenced sample was peripheral blood mononuclear cells (PBMCs). The receptor source for this set is a human donor with classical Hodgkin lymphoma.

The chain carries TRBV10-3 and TRBJ2-1; 9 bases fit TRBD2. V shed 6 bases, J shed 12 bases, and the junction held 15 bases outside the gene matches. Germline V lookup: CDR1 ENHRY, CDR2 SYGVKD. The CDR3 loop spans 15 amino acids. The CDR3 sequence: CAIRGVGGTSHGQFF. In DNA, the CDR3 is TGTGCCATCAGGGGGGTCGGAGGGACTAGCCATGGGCAGTTCTTC.

V is TRBV6-5 and J is TRBJ2-1; D perhaps matches TRBD2 (6 bases). The CDR3 is 13 residues long. Germline CDR1 reads MNHEY; CDR2 reads SVGAGI. Trimming removed 6 bases from V and 8 bases from J, with 14 bases in between. The CDR3 sequence: CASRRDSFDEQFF. In DNA, the CDR3 is TGTGCCAGCAGAAGGGACTCCTTCGATGAGCAGTTCTTC.

This chain links TRBV19 with TRBJ1-2; unclear D gene. V lost 3 bases to trimming and J lost 4 bases, with 9 bases between them. Germline loops: CDR1 LNHDA, CDR2 SQIVND (reference sequence). The CDR3 contains 13 residues. The CDR3 coding sequence is TGTGCCAGTAGTATGACACGAGGCTATGGCTACACCTTC. Amino acid sequence: CASSMTRGYGYTF.

V gene TRBV5-5 combines with J gene TRBJ1-2, with D perhaps TRBD1 (5 bases). The CDR3 spans 14 residues. Deletions cut 4 bases from V and 3 bases from J, with 13 bases between. Looked up from germline, CDR1 is SGHKS and CDR2 is YYEKEE (reference sequence). DNA for the CDR3: TGTGCCAGCAGCAGGGGAGCAGCTCACTATGGCTACACCTTC. It yields the protein CASSRGAAHYGYTF.

The CDR3 protein is CASSQETGGDTQYF. The CDR3 nucleotides are TGCGCCAGCAGCCAAGAAACAGGGGGAGATACGCAGTATTTT. V is TRBV4-1 and J is TRBJ2-3; 8 bases line up with TRBD1. Trimming at V came to 0 bases and at J to 5 bases, leaving 1 base not matched to a gene. Germline lookup yields CDR1 MGHRA and CDR2 YSYEKL. This CDR3 is built from 14 residues.

J is TRBJ2-3 and V is TRBV9, with D perhaps TRBD1 or TRBD2 (5 bases each). The germline V gene has CDR1 SGDLS and CDR2 YYNGEE. The CDR3 totals 13 residues. V lost 1 base and J lost 6, with 9 bases in between. The chain's CDR3 is CASSVRGADTQYF. DNA of the CDR3: TGTGCCAGCAGCGTACGAGGGGCCGATACGCAGTATTTT.

The chain combines TRBV18 with TRBJ2-5, with 8 bases identical to TRBD2. The DNA end is a closer match to TRBJ2-7, so the J assignment may be wrong. The CDR3 length is 14 residues. Per germline, CDR1 KGHSH and CDR2 LQKENI. CDR3 region: CASSPGLASYEQYF. DNA for the CDR3: TGTGCCAGCTCACCAGGACTAGCTTCCTACGAGCAGTACTTC.

This chain uses TRBV29-1 with TRBJ2-2, with 8 positions matching TRBD1. With 6 bases clipped from V and 2 bases from J, the junction kept 5 bases outside the gene matches. The CDR3 has 14 residues. From germline, CDR1 is SQVTM and CDR2 ANQGSEA. The CDR3 loop reads CSVTGDGNTGELFF. In nucleotides, the CDR3 is TGCAGCGTGACAGGGGATGGTAACACCGGGGAGCTGTTTTTT.

The chain combines TRBV11-2 with TRBJ1-1; 7 bases align to TRBD1. The germline V gene encodes CDR1 SGHAT and CDR2 FQNNGV. The ends lost 1 base at V and 0 bases at J; junction bases unmatched: 5. This CDR3 has 16 residues. The CDR3 DNA is TGTGCCAGCAGCTTAGGACAGGGCTGGGTGAACACTGAAGCTTTCTTT. This sequence encodes CASSLGQGWVNTEAFF.

V gene TRBV19 combines with J gene TRBJ2-1, with D uncertain. The CDR3 runs to 12 residues. Deletions cut 3 bases from V and 15 bases from J, with 15 bases between. Germline CDR1 reads LNHDA; CDR2 reads SQIVND (reference sequence). The chain's CDR3 is CASSIRTQQPFF. The CDR3 DNA sequence: TGTGCCAGTAGTATCCGGACCCAACAGCCGTTCTTC.

CDR3 protein: CASSPSQSRSYNEQFF. The CDR3 bases are TGTGCCAGCAGCCCAAGTCAAAGTCGCTCCTACAATGAGCAGTTCTTC. V and J are TRBV7-9 and TRBJ2-1, with unresolved D. CDR1 SEHNR and CDR2 FQNEAQ come from the germline V gene (reference sequence). V was pared by 5 bases and J by 0 bases, with 14 bases between. This CDR3 spans 16 amino acids.

This chain joins TRBV19 and TRBJ2-1; 10 bases map to TRBD1. This CDR3 has 13 amino acids. V shed 10 bases and J 2 bases; nucleotides not matched to a gene: 2. Germline V gene lookup returns CDR1 LNHDA and CDR2 SQIVND (reference sequence). CDR3: CATGTGAYNEQFF. CDR3 DNA sequence: TGTGCCACCGGGACAGGGGCCTACAATGAGCAGTTCTTC. Supplemented by reference TRBV19 and TRBJ2-1, the full variable domain reads DGGITQSPKYLFRKEGQNVTLSCEQNLNHDAMYWYRQDPGQGLRLIYYSQIVNDFQKGDIAEGYSVSREKKESFPLTVTSAQKNPTAFYLCATGTGAYNEQFFGPGTRLTVL.

This clone was counted once. The chain recombines TRBV5-5 with TRBJ1-1; 8 positions match TRBD1. Germline CDR1 and CDR2: SGHKS and YYEKEE (reference sequence). With V trimmed by 4 bases and J by 3 bases, 5 bases remained unmatched. This CDR3 region has 14 residues. CDR3 DNA sequence: TGTGCCAGCAGCAGGGACAGGAGCTACACTGAAGCTTTCTTT. It codes for CASSRDRSYTEAFF.

This chain uses TRBV7-9 with TRBJ2-4; 7 bases match TRBD1. This CDR3 region has 14 residues. V was clipped by 4 bases and J by 8 bases; unmatched bases: 8. The germline CDR1 and CDR2 sequences are SEHNR and FQNEAQ (reference sequence). The CDR3 nucleotides are TGTGCCAGCAGCTCAACCGGGACAGTCCACATTCAGTACTTC. It specifies CASSSTGTVHIQYF.

The V gene is TRBV30, the J gene TRBJ2-3; 9 bases fit TRBD2. From germline, CDR1 is GTSNPN and CDR2 SVGIG (reference sequence). V lost 5 bases to trimming and J lost 5 bases; unmatched junction nucleotides: 14. This CDR3 has 16 amino acids. The CDR3 DNA reads as TGTGCCTGGTGCCCAAGACTAGCGGTACACCTAGATACGCAGTATTTT. Its protein is CAWCPRLAVHLDTQYF.

CDR3 nucleotide sequence: TGTGCCAGCAGTCTAGCGGGAGACTCCTACAATGAGCAGTTCTTC. The encoded protein is CASSLAGDSYNEQFF. The V gene is TRBV6-4, the J gene TRBJ2-1; 10 bases map to TRBD2. J gave up 0 bases and V 5 bases, and 1 base lay outside the gene matches. Germline CDR1 is MRHNA and CDR2 is SNTAGT. There are 15 residues in the CDR3.

The rearrangement joins TRBV6-5 to TRBJ1-1; D perhaps matches TRBD1 (5 bases). Trimming took off 0 bases at V and 4 bases at J, with 12 bases between the two ends. The CDR3 has 15 amino acids. Germline V gives CDR1 MNHEY, CDR2 SVGAGI. The CDR3 DNA is TGTGCCAGCAGTTACTCGAATAGGGGTGGCACTGAAGCTTTCTTT. It specifies CASSYSNRGGTEAFF.

This chain uses TRBV5-1 with TRBJ2-7, with no clear D. Germline V gene data show CDR1 as SGHRS and CDR2 as YFSETQ. This CDR3 is built from 13 residues. Between the trimmed V and J ends, which lost 2 bases and 5 bases, there was a span of 11 bases. In DNA, the CDR3 is TGCGCCAGCAGCTTAGGTAGCTTTGACGAGCAGTACTTC. It specifies CASSLGSFDEQYF.

This sequence joins TRBV9 and TRBJ1-4, with D possibly being TRBD1 (5 bases). There are 17 residues in the CDR3. Germline V gene data show CDR1 as SGDLS and CDR2 as YYNGEE. V lost 4 bases to trimming and J lost 4 bases, with 20 bases between them. DNA for the CDR3: TGTGCCAGCAGCTCCGGGAAGAGGGGCAGGCGTAATGAAAAACTGTTTTTT. It translates to CASSSGKRGRRNEKLFF.